This T cell receptor (beta chain) was retrieved from a study of shared clonotypes between healthy human individuals. An approximately 200 ng quantity of DNA, tens of thousands of T cell genomes, went into the sorted-subset replicate PCRs. Clones were read by immunoSEQ multiplex PCR, and TCRdb kept only the in-frame ones, dropping some. The sample contains some 320,000 clones, roughly 91% of which appear only once. To make CD8 memory, CD45RO+ cells were put together with CCR7-negative CD45RA+ TemRA cells. The germline gives CDR1 MNHEY, CDR2 SMNVEV (reference sequence). CDR3 length equals 15 residues. The J segment lost 5 bases and the V segment lost 4 bases, leaving 3 bases of the junction unmatched.

The source material was memory CD8+ T cells sorted from blood. Specified subset: CD45RO+ cells pooled with CCR7-negative TemRA cells. The sequence came from a man aged 18 to 29 in good health. The genes are TRBV27 and TRBJ1-5, with 12 bases that match TRBD1. CDR3 sequence (DNA): TGTGCCAGCAGTTGGGGGACAGGGGGCGATCAGCCCCAGCATTTT. Its translation: CASSWGTGGDQPQHF.